The T cell receptor beta chain described here comes from a study of blood T cell repertoires in COVID-19. TCRdb's copy holds only in-frame clones and misses some; the assay was immunoSEQ multiplex PCR. The repertoire has tens of thousands of clones, 77% of them found once; the top ten carry under 30%. The V and J ends lost 3 bases and 2 bases respectively, with 15 bases between them. The V gene's germline CDR1 is SGHRS and CDR2 YFSETQ. This CDR3 contains 16 residues. Specimen: peripheral blood. J is TRBJ1-3 and V is TRBV5-1, with a tentative D call TRBD1 (6 bases). This receptor was obtained from a woman in her 70s with acute or convalescent COVID-19. The CDR3, as DNA: TGCGCCAGCAGCTGGGGTCGGGGGGCAACTGGAAACACCATATATTTT. This gives the protein CASSWGRGATGNTIYF.